Listed below are T cell receptor beta chains from one sample, sequenced in a study of response to subunit inactivated influenza vaccine. TCRdb fed the RT-PCR reads into MiXCR, producing one record per CDR3 protein. The sample has hundreds of thousands of distinct CDR3 sequences, 18% seen once. The sequences come from PBMCs from blood, collected about 5 days after vaccination. These receptor sequences come from a man aged 45-65 years who received an inactivated influenza vaccine. Both conserved end residues are part of each CDR3. The D gene is left open where the match is weak. The size entry is marked missing in some rows and otherwise reads once, few, many or a size class.

V	D	J	size	DNA	CDR3
TRBV20-1	.	TRBJ1-3	few	TGCAGTGCCAGTGTTGGGAACAAAAACACCATATATTTT	CSASVGNKNTIYF
TRBV12-3/TRBV12-4	TRBD1	TRBJ2-7	few	TGTGCCAGCAGCGAACAGGGGAAGCAGTACTTC	CASSEQGKQYF
TRBV6-6	.	TRBJ2-7	many	TGTGCCAGCAGTTCATCTTACGGCGACGAGCAGTACTTC	CASSSSYGDEQYF
TRBV20-1	.	TRBJ2-7	few	TGCAGTGCTAGTAGCCCCTCCACCTCGGAGCAGTACTTC	CSASSPSTSEQYF
TRBV12-3/TRBV12-4	TRBD1	TRBJ2-7	few	TGTGCCAGCAGTTTTGGGACAGCCGGCTCCTACGAGCAGTACTTC	CASSFGTAGSYEQYF
TRBV7-9	TRBD2	TRBJ2-1	few	TGTGCCAGCAGCGACCGTAGCGGGAGGGAATACAATGAGCAGTTCTTC	CASSDRSGREYNEQFF
TRBV20-1	.	TRBJ1-2	.	TGCAGTGCTGGGGACCATCGGGGCTACACCTTC	CSAGDHRGYTF
TRBV5-8	.	TRBJ1-4	.	TGTGCCAGCAGCTTTGGGGACGGTGCAACTAATGAAAAACTGTTTTTT	CASSFGDGATNEKLFF
TRBV20-1	.	TRBJ1-3	.	TGCAGTGCTAGAGATCTGGCAGCTCTTGGAAACACCATATATTTT	CSARDLAALGNTIYF
TRBV20-1	TRBD1	TRBJ2-7	many	TGCAGTGTTTTCACCGGACAGGGGGCCGGCGAGCAGTACTTC	CSVFTGQGAGEQYF
TRBV6-1	.	TRBJ2-7	.	TGTGCCAGCAGTAGACCCCAAAGAGGGACTCCGTCTTCCTACGAGCAGTACTTC	CASSRPQRGTPSSYEQYF
TRBV7-2	.	TRBJ2-4	.	TGTGCCAGCAGCTTAAGAAGGAGTTCGGAAAACATTCAGTACTTC	CASSLRRSSENIQYF
TRBV13	.	TRBJ2-5	.	TGTGCCAGCAGCACCCATCTGCTACGGACGGTTGTGACCCAGTACTTC	CASSTHLLRTVVTQYF
TRBV3-1	TRBD1	TRBJ1-1	few	TGTGCCAGCAGCCAAGGGACAGGGAGCACTGAAGCTTTCTTT	CASSQGTGSTEAFF
TRBV28	TRBD2	TRBJ2-3	many	TGTGCCAGCAGTGGGACTAGCGGGGGGCCATATCGGACAGATACGCAGTATTTT	CASSGTSGGPYRTDTQYF
TRBV5-1	TRBD1	TRBJ1-4	many	TGCGCCAGCAGCTCAGGACAGGGCAGAGAAAAACTGTTTTTT	CASSSGQGREKLFF
TRBV11-2	TRBD2	TRBJ2-7	few	TGTGCCAGCAGCGCAGGCACCGGGACTAGCGGGAGGCTTGTCTACGAGCAGTACTTC	CASSAGTGTSGRLVYEQYF
TRBV2	TRBD2	TRBJ2-3	few	TGTGCCAGCAGAGAGACGGGACTAGCGGGAGGGGATACGCAGTATTTT	CASRETGLAGGDTQYF
TRBV5-1	.	TRBJ1-2	few	TGCGCCAGCAGCTTGTACAGGGATAACTATGGCTACACCTTC	CASSLYRDNYGYTF
TRBV27	.	TRBJ2-7	.	TGTGCCAGCAGTTTATCCAGGGGGGTCCCTAGAGAGCAGTACTTC	CASSLSRGVPREQYF
TRBV5-1	TRBD1	TRBJ1-5	.	TGCGCCAGCAGCTTTGGGCCAGGGGGTAATAGTCAGCCCCAGCATTTT	CASSFGPGGNSQPQHF
TRBV10-3	.	TRBJ2-7	.	TGTGCCATCAGTGAGTCGACGGGGAATGGTCCCTACGAGCAGTACTTC	CAISESTGNGPYEQYF
TRBV28	TRBD2	TRBJ2-7	.	TGTGCCAGCAGTTTATGGCGGGGGGGCTTGGACGAGCAGTACTTC	CASSLWRGGLDEQYF
TRBV25-1	.	TRBJ2-7	few	TGTGCCAGCAGTGACCGAACAGGGATCTACGAGCAGTACTTC	CASSDRTGIYEQYF
TRBV27	TRBD1	TRBJ2-7	.	TGTGCCAGCAGTCCAGCCGGGACAGGAATAATGTACGAGCAGTACTTC	CASSPAGTGIMYEQYF
TRBV4-3	.	TRBJ1-1	.	TGTGCCAGCAGCTTGCTCCGGGACACTGAAGCTTTCTTT	CASSLLRDTEAFF
TRBV6-1	.	TRBJ1-3	.	TGTGCCAGCAAGAACCGGGACACAGGAAACACCATATATTTT	CASKNRDTGNTIYF
TRBV3-1	TRBD2	TRBJ2-1	.	TGTGCCAGCAGCCGTAGCCCGTGGTGGGAGGGTGAGCAGTTCTTC	CASSRSPWWEGEQFF
TRBV12-3/TRBV12-4	.	TRBJ1-2	few	TGTGCCAGCAGTTACAGCCGGCTCAACTATGGCTACACCTTC	CASSYSRLNYGYTF
TRBV20-1	TRBD1	TRBJ2-7	.	TGCAGTGCTAGAGATCCCGGGACAGGGAACACCTACGAGCAGTACTTC	CSARDPGTGNTYEQYF
TRBV25-1	.	TRBJ2-5	many	TGTGCCAGCACCGCACCCGGGGGCACCCAGTACTTC	CASTAPGGTQYF
TRBV12-3/TRBV12-4	.	TRBJ2-2	.	TGTGCCAGCAGTAAAGGGGTCTCTGGAGAGCTGTTTTTT	CASSKGVSGELFF
TRBV11-1	TRBD2	TRBJ2-4	once	TGTGCCAGCAGCCCGACTAGCACGAGATCACTAGCCAAAAACATTCAGTACTTC	CASSPTSTRSLAKNIQYF
TRBV18	.	TRBJ2-7	.	TGTGCCAGCTCACAAGGGTGGGAGCAGTACTTC	CASSQGWEQYF
TRBV12-3/TRBV12-4	TRBD1	TRBJ2-5	many	TGTGCCAGCAGTCAGGGGGCGAGGGAGACCCAGTACTTC	CASSQGARETQYF
TRBV29-1	.	TRBJ1-2	.	TGCAGCGTTACACAGTCTAACTATGGCTACACCTTC	CSVTQSNYGYTF
TRBV4-2	TRBD1	TRBJ1-1	many	TGTGCCAGCAGCCAAACGGGGGGGACAGGGGGCGTAAACACTGAAGCTTTCTTT	CASSQTGGTGGVNTEAFF
TRBV5-1	.	TRBJ2-7	few	TGCGCCAGCAGCTTGGCCGGTCGGGGGATCTACGAGCAGTACTTC	CASSLAGRGIYEQYF
TRBV12-3/TRBV12-4	TRBD1	TRBJ1-1	many	TGTGCCAGCAGGCGGACAGGGGAAACTGAAGCTTTCTTT	CASRRTGETEAFF
TRBV12-3/TRBV12-4	.	TRBJ2-5	.	TGTGCCAGCAGTTTGGGTGTTCCAGAGACCCAGTACTTC	CASSLGVPETQYF
TRBV7-6	TRBD1	TRBJ1-1	.	TGTGCCAGCAGCTTAGCGGGGACAGGGTCGGGTCGAGCTTTCTTT	CASSLAGTGSGRAFF
TRBV28	.	TRBJ2-7	many	TGTGCCAGCAGTTTGCGGGTAGAACTAAGGAGCTCCTACGAGCAGTACTTC	CASSLRVELRSSYEQYF